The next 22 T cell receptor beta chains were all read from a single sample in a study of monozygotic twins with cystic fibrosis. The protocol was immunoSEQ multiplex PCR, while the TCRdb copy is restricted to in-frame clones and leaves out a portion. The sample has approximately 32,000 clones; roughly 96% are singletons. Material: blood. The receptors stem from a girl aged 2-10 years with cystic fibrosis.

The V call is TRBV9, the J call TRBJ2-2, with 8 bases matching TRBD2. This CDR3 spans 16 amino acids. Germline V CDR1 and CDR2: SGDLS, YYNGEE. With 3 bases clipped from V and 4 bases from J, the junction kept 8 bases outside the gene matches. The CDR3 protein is CASSGHGTRSTGELFF. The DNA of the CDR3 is TGTGCCAGCAGCGGACACGGGACTAGGAGCACCGGGGAGCTGTTTTTT.

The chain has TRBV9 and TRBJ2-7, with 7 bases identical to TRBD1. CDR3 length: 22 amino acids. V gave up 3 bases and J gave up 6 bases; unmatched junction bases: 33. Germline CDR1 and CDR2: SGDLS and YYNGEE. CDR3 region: CASSAGEDRSFTKKPPYCEQYF. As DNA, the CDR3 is TGTGCCAGCAGCGCCGGTGAGGACAGGTCCTTTACGAAAAAGCCGCCTTACTGCGAGCAGTACTTC.

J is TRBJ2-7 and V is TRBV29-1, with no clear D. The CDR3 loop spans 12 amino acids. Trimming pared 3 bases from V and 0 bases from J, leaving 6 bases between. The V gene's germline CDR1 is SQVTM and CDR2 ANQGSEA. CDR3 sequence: CSVEADSYEQYF. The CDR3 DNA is TGCAGCGTTGAGGCGGACTCCTACGAGCAGTACTTC.

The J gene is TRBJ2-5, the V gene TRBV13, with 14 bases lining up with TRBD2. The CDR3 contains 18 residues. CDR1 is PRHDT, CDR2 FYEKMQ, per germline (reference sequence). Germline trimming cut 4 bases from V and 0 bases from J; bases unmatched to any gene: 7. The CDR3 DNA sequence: TGTGCCAGCAGCTCGGGACTAGCGGGAGCCACGTACCAAGAGACCCAGTACTTC. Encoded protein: CASSSGLAGATYQETQYF.

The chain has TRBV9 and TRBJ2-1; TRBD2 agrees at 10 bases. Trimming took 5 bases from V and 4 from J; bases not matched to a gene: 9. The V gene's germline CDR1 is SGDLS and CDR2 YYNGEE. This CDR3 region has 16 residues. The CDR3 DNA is TGTGCCAGCAGTGATTTAAGGACTAGCGGATACAATGAGCAGTTCTTC. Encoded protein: CASSDLRTSGYNEQFF.

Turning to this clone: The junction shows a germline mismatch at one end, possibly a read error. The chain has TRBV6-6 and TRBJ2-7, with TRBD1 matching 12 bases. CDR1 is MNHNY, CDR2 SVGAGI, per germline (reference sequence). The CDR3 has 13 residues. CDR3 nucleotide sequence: TGTGCCAGCACCCCGGGACAGGGGGCGCGGTGGGACTTC. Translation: CASTPGQGARWDF.

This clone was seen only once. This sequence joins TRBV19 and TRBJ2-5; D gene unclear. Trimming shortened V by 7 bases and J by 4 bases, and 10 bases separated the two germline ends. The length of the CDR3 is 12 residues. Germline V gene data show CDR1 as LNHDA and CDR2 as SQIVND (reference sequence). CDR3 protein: CASKSAGETQYF. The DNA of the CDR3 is TGTGCCAGTAAGTCTGCAGGAGAGACCCAGTACTTC.

In nucleotides, the CDR3 is TGTGCCAGCAGTGGCTCCTACGAGCAGTACTTC. It is translated as CASSGSYEQYF. The chain has TRBV27 and TRBJ2-7; D ambiguous. CDR1 and CDR2 from the germline V gene are MNHEY and SMNVEV (reference sequence). The CDR3 is made up of 11 amino acids. The germline V and J ends were trimmed by 5 bases and 0 bases, with 2 bases remaining between them.

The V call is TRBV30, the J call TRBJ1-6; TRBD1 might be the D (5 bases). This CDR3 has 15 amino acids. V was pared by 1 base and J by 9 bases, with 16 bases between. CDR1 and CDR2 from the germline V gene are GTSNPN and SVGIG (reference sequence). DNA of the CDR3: TGTGCCTGGAGTGCGCCGGGACGGTGGGGTTCACCCCTCCACTTT. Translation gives CAWSAPGRWGSPLHF.

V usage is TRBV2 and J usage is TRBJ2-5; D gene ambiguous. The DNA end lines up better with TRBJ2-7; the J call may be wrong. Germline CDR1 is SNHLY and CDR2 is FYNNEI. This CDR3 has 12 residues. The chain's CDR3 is CASSSMIYEQYF. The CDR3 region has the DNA TGTGCCAGCAGCTCGATGATCTACGAGCAGTACTTC.

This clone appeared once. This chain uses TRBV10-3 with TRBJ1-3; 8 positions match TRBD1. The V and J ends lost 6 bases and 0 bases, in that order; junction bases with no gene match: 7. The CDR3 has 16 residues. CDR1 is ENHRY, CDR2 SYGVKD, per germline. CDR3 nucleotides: TGTGCCATCAGCGCCCGGGACAGGAGCTCTGGAAACACCATATATTTT. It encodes CAISARDRSSGNTIYF.

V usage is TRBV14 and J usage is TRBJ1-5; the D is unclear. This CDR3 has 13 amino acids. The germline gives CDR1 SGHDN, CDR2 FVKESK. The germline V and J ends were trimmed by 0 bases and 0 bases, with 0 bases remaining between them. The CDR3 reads CASSQDSNQPQHF. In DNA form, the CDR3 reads TGTGCCAGCAGCCAAGATAGCAATCAGCCCCAGCATTTT. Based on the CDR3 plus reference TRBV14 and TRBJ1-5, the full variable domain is EAGVTQFPSHSVIEKGQTVTLRCDPISGHDNLYWYRRVMGKEIKFLLHFVKESKQDESGMPNNRFLAERTGGTYSTLKVQPAELEDSGVYFCASSQDSNQPQHFGDGTRLSIL.

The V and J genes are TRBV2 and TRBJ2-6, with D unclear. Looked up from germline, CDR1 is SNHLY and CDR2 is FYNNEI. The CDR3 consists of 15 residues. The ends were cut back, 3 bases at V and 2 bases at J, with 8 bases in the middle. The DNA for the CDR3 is TGTGCCAGCAGTGACCCGAGGACTGGGGCCAACGTCCTGACTTTC. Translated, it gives CASSDPRTGANVLTF.

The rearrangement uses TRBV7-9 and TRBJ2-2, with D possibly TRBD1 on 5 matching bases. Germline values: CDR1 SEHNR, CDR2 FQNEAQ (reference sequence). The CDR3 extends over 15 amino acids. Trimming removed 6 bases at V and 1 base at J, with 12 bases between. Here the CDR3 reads CASRRDQGNTGELFF. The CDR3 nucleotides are TGTGCCAGCAGACGAGATCAGGGGAACACCGGGGAGCTGTTTTTT.

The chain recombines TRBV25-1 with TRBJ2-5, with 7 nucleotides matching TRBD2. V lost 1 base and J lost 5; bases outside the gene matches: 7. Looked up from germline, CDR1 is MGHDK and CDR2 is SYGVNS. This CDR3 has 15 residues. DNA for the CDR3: TGTGCCAGCAGTGAATTGTATACTAGCGAGGAGACCCAGTACTTC. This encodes CASSELYTSEETQYF.

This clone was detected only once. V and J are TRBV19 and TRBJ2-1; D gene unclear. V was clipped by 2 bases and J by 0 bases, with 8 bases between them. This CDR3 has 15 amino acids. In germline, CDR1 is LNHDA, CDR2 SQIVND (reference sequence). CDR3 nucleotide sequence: TGTGCCAGTAGTATAAGGGCTAGCTCCTACAATGAGCAGTTCTTC. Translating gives CASSIRASSYNEQFF. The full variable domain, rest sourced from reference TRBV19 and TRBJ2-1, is DGGITQSPKYLFRKEGQNVTLSCEQNLNHDAMYWYRQDPGQGLRLIYYSQIVNDFQKGDIAEGYSVSREKKESFPLTVTSAQKNPTAFYLCASSIRASSYNEQFFGPGTRLTVL.

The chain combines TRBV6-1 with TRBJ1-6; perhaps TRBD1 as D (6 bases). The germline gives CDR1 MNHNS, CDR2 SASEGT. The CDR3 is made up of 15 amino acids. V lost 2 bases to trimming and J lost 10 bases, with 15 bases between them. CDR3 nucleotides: TGTGCCAGCAGTGAACACGGGGGGCGGGAGTCACCCCTCCACTTT. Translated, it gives CASSEHGGRESPLHF.

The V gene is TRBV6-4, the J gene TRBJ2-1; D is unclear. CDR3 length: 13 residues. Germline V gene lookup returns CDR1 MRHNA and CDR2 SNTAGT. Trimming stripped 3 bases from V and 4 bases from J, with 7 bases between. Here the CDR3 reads CASSETPYNEQFF. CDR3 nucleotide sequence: TGTGCCAGCAGTGAAACTCCGTACAATGAGCAGTTCTTC.

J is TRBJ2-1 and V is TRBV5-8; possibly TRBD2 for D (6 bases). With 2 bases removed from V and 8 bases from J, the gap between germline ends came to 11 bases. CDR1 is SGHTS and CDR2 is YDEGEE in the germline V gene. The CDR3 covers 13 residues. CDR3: CASSFGTFDEQFF. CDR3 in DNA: TGTGCCAGCAGCTTCGGGACTTTCGATGAGCAGTTCTTC.

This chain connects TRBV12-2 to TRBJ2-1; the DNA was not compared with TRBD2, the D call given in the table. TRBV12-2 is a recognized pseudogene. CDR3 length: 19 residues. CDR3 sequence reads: CASRLSGGATPQPYNEQFF. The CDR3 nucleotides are TGTGCAAGTCGCCTCTCCGGGGGGGCCACACCACAACCCTACAATGAGCAGTTCTTC.

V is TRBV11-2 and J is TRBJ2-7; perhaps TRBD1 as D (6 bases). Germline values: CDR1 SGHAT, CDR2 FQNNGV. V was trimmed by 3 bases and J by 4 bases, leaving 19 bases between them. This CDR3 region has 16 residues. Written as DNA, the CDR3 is TGTGCCAGCAGCTTCTTTAGGCAGGGGCGTAGGTACGAGCAGTACTTC. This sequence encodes CASSFFRQGRRYEQYF.

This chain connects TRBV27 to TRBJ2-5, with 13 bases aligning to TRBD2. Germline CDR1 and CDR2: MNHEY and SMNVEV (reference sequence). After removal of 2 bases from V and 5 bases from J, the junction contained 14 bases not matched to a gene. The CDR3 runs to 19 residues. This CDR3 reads CASSLRRTSGSEGSETQYF. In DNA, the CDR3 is TGTGCCAGCAGTTTACGTCGGACTAGCGGGAGTGAAGGCTCGGAGACCCAGTACTTC.